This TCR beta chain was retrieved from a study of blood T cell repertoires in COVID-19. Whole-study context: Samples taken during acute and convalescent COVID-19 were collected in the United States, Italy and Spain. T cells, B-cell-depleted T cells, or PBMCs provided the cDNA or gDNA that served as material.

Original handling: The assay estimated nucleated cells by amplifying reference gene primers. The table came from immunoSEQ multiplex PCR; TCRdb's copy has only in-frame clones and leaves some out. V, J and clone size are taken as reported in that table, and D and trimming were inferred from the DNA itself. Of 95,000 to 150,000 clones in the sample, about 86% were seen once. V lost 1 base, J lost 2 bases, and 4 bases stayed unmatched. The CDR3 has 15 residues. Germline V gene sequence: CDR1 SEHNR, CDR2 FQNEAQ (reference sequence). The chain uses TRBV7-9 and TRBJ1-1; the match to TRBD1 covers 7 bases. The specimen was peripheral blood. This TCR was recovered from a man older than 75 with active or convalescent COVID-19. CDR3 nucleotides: TGTGCCAGCAGCTTAGGGGGACAGCTAAACACTGAAGCTTTCTTT. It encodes CASSLGGQLNTEAFF.